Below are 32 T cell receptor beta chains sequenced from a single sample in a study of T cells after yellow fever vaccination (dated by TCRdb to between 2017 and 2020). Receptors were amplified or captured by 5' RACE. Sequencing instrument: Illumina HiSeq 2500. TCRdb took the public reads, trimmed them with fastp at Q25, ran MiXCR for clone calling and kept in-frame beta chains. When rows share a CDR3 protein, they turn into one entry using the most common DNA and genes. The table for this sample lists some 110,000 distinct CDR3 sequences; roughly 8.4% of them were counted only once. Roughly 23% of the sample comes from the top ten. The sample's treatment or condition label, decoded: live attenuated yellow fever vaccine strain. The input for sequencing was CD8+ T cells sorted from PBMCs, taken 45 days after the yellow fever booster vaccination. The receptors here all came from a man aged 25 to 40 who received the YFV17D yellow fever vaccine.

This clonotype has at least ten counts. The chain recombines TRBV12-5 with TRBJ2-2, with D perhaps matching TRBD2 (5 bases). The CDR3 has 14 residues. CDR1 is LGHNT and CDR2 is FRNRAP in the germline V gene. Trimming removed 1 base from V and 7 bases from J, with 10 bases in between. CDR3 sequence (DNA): TGTGCTAGTGGTTTGGGAGGGAGCGGCGGGGAGCTGTTTTTT. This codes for CASGLGGSGGELFF.

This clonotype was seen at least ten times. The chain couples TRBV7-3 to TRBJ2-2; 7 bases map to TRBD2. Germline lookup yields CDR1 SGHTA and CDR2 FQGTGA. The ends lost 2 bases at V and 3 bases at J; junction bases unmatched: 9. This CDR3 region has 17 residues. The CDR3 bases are TGTGCCAGCAGCTTATCGCCGCGGGAGATTGACACCGGGGAGCTGTTTTTT. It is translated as CASSLSPREIDTGELFF.

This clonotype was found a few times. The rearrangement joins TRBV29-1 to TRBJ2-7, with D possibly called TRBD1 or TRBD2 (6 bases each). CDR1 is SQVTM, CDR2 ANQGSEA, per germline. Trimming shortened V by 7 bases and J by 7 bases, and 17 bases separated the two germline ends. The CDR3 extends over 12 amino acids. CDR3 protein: CSAGAMREEQYF. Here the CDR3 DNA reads TGCAGCGCAGGGGCCATGCGGGAAGAGCAGTACTTC.

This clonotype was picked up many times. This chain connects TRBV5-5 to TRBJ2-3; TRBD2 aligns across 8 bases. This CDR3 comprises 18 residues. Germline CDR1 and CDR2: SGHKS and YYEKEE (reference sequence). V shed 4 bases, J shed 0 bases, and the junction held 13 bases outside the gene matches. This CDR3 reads CASSKRIKASGSTDTQYF. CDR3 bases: TGTGCCAGCAGCAAAAGAATTAAAGCTAGCGGGAGCACAGATACGCAGTATTTT.

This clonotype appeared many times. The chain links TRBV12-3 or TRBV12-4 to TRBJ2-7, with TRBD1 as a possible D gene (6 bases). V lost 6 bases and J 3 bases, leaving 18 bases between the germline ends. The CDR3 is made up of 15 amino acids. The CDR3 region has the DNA TGTGCCAGCAGGCCCGGGCCAGGGGAACTCTACGAGCAGTACTTC. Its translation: CASRPGPGELYEQYF.

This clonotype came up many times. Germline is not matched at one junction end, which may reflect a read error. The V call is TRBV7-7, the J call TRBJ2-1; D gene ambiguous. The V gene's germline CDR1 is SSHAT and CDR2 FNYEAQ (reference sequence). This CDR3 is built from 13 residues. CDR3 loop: CASSPSSYNEQFF. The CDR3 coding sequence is TGTGCTAGCAGCCCAAGCTCCTACAATGAGCAGTTCTTC. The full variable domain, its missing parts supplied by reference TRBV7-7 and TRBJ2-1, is GAGVSQSPRYKVTKRGQDVTLRCDPISSHATLYWYQQALGQGPEFLTYFNYEAQPDKSGLPSDRFSAERPEGSISTLTIQRTEQRDSAMYRCASSPSSYNEQFFGPGTRLTVL.

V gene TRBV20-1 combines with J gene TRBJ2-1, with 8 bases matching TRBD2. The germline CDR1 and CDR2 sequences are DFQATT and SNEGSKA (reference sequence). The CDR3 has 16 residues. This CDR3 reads CSSLGGELGSYNEQFF. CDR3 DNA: TGCAGCAGCCTCGGGGGGGAGTTGGGGTCCTACAATGAGCAGTTCTTC.

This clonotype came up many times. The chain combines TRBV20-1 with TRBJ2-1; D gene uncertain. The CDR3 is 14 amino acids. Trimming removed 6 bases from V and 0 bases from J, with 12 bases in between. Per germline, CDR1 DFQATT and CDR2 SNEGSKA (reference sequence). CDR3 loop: CSALGESSYNEQFF. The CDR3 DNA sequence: TGCAGTGCCCTTGGAGAGAGCTCCTACAATGAGCAGTTCTTC.

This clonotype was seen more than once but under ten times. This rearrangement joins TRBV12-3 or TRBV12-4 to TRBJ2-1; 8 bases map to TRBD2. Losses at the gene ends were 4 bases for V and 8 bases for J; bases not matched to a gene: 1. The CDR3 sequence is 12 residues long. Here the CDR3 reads CASSSGGDEQFF. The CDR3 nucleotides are TGTGCCAGCAGTTCGGGGGGGGATGAGCAGTTCTTC.

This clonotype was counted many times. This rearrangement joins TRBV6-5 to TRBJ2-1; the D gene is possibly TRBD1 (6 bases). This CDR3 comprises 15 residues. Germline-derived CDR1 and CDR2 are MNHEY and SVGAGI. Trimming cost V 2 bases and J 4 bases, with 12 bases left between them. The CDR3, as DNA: TGTGCCAGCAGTTACCAAGGGGGTCTTTACAATGAGCAGTTCTTC. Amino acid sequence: CASSYQGGLYNEQFF.

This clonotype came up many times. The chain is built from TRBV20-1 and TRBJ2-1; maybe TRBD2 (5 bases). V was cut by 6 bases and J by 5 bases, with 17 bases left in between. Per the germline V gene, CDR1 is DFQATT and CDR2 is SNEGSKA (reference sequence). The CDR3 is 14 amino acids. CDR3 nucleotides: TGCAGTGCCCGCGGACTCTCCATCAACAATGAGCAGTTCTTC. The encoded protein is CSARGLSINNEQFF.

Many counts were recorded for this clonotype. The CDR3 nucleotides are TGCGCCAGCAGTGAGCGGGAGAGTGGGACAGATACGCAGTATTTT. This encodes CASSERESGTDTQYF. The J gene is TRBJ2-3, the V gene TRBV10-2, with a weak D call TRBD2 (6 bases). The germline V and J ends were trimmed by 2 bases and 3 bases, with 12 bases remaining between them. This CDR3 contains 15 residues. Germline CDR1 reads WSHSY; CDR2 reads SAAADI.

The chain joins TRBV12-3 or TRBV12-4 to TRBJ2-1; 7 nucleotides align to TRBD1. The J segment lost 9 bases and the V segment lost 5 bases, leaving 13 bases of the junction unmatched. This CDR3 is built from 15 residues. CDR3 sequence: CASSTGTAVATEQFF. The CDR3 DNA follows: TGTGCCAGCAGTACCGGGACAGCGGTCGCGACTGAGCAGTTCTTC.

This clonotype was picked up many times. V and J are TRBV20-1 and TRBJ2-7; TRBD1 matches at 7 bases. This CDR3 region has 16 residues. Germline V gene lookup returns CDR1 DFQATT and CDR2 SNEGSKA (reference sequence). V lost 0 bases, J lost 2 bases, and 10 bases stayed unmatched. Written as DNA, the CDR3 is TGCAGTGCTAGAGATAGGGACAGTCTGATTCCCTACGAGCAGTACTTC. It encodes CSARDRDSLIPYEQYF.

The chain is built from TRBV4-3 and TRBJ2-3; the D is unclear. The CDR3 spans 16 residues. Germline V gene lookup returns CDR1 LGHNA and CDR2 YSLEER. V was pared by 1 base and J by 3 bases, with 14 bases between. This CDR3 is CASSQAGLWKTDTQYF. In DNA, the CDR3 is TGCGCCAGCAGCCAAGCTGGGTTGTGGAAGACAGATACGCAGTATTTT.

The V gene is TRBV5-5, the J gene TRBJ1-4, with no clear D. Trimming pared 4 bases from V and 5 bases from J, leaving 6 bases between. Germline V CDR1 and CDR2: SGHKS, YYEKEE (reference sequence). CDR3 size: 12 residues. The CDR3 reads CASSASNEKLFF. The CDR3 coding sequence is TGTGCCAGCAGCGCCTCAAATGAAAAACTGTTTTTT.

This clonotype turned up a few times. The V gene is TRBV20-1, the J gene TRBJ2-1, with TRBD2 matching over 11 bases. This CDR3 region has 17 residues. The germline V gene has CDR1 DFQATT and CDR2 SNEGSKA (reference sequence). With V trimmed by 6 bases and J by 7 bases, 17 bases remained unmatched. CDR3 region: CSANHGTSGRVVNEQFF. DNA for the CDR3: TGCAGTGCGAACCACGGGACTAGCGGAAGAGTGGTAAATGAGCAGTTCTTC.

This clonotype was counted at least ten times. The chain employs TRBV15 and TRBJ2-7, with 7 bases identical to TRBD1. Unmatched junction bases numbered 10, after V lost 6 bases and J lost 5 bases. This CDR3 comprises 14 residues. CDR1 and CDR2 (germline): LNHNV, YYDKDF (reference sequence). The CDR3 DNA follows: TGTGCCACCAGACGGACAGGATCAGGCCACGAGCAGTACTTC. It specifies CATRRTGSGHEQYF.

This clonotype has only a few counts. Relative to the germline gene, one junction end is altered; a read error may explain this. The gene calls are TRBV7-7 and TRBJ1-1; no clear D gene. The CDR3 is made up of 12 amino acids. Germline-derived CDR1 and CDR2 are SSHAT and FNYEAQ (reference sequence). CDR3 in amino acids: CASSLVDCEAFF. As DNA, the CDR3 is TGTGCTAGCAGCTTAGTAGATTGTGAAGCTTTCTTT.

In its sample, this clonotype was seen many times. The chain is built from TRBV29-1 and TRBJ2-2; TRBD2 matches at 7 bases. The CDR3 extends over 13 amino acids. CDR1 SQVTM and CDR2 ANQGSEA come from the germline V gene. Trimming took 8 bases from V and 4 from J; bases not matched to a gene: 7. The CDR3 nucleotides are TGCAGCAGTTACGGGGGGTCCACCGGGGAGCTGTTTTTT. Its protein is CSSYGGSTGELFF.

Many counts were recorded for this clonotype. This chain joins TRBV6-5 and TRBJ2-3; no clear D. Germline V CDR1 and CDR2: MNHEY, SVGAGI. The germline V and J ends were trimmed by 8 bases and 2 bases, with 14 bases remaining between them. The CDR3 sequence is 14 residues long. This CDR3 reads CASRPGHATDTQYF. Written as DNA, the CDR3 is TGTGCCAGCCGTCCTGGGCACGCCACAGATACGCAGTATTTT.

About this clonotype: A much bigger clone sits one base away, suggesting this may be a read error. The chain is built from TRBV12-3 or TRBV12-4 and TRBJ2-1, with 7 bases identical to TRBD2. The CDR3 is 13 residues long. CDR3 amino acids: CARSLPAGGSMFF. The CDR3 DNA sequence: TGTGCCAGAAGTTTACCTGCTGGCGGGAGTATGTTCTTC.

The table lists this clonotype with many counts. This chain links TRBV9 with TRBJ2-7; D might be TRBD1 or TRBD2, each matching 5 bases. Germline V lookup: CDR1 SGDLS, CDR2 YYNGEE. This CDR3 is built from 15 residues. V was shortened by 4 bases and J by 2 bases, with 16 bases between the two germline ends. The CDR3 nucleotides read TGTGCCAGCAGCCCTGGGGACCGTTTCGCCTACGAGCAGTACTTC. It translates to CASSPGDRFAYEQYF.

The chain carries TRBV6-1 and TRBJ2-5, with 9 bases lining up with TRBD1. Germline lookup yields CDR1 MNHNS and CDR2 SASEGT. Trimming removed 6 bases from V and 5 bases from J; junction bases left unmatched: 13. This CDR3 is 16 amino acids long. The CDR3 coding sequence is TGTGCCAGCAGCCCGTATCCCGGGACAGGGTATGAGACCCAGTACTTC. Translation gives CASSPYPGTGYETQYF.

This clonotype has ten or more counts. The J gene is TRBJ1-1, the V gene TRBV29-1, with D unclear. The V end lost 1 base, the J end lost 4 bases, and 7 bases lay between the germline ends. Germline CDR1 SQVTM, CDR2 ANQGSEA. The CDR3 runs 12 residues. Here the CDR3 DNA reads TGCAGCGTTGAAGGGGATCCCACTGAAGCTTTCTTT. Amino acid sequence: CSVEGDPTEAFF.

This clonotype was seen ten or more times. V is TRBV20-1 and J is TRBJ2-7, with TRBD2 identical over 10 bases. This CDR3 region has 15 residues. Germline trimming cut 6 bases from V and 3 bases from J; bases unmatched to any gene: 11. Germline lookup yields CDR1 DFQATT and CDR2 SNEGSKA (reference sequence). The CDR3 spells CSAFLSTSGVYEQYF. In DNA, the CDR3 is TGCAGTGCCTTCCTTAGCACTAGCGGGGTCTACGAGCAGTACTTC.

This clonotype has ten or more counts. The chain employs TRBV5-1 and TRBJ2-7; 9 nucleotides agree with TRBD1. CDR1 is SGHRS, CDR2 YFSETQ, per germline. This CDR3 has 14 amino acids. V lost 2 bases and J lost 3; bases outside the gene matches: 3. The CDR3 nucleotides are TGCGCCAGCAGCTTCGACAGGGGGGGCTACGAGCAGTACTTC. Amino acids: CASSFDRGGYEQYF.

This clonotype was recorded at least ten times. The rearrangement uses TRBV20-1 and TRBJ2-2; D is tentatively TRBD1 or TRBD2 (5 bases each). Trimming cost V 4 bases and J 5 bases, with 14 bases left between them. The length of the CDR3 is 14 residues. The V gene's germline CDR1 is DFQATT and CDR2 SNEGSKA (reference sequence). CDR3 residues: CSATVGTETGELFF. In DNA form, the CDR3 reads TGCAGTGCTACGGTCGGGACCGAAACCGGGGAGCTGTTTTTT.

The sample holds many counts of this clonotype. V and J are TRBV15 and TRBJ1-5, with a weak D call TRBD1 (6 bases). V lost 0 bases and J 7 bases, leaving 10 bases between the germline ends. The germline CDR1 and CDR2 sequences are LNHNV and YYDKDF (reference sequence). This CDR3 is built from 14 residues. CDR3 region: CATSRDRGRQPQHF. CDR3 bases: TGTGCCACCAGCAGAGACAGGGGACGACAGCCCCAGCATTTT.

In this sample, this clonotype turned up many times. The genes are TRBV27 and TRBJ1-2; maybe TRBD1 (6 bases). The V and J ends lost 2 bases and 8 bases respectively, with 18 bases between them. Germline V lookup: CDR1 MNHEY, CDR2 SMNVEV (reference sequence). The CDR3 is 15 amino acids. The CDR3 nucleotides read TGTGCCAGCAGTTTAGAGGGGGGCATCGATGGGGGCTACACCTTC. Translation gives CASSLEGGIDGGYTF.

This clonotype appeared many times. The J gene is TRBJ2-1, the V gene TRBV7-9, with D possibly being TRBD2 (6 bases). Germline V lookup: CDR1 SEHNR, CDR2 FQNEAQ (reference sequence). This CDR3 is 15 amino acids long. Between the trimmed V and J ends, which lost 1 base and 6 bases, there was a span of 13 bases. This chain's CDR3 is CASSLVRAGTNEQFF. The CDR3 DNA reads TGTGCCAGCAGCTTAGTTCGAGCGGGTACCAATGAGCAGTTCTTC.

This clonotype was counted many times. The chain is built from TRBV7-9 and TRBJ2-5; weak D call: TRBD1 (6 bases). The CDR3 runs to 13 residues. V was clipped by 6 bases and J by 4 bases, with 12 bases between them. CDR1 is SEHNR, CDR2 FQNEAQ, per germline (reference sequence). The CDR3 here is CASREQGRETQYF. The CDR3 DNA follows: TGTGCCAGCAGAGAACAGGGTCGAGAGACCCAGTACTTC.